This T cell receptor (beta chain) was identified in a study of blood T cell repertoires in COVID-19. Study overall: T cells, B-cell-depleted T cells, or PBMCs provided the cDNA or gDNA that served as material.

Trimming stripped 3 bases from V and 6 bases from J, with 12 bases between. This CDR3 has 15 residues. Germline V gives CDR1 SGHDN, CDR2 FVKESK. In the authors' methods: By means of reference gene primer amplification, nucleated cell counts were estimated. Here immunoSEQ multiplex PCR was the method, and the copy in TCRdb shows in-frame clones only, minus some. From that table come the V and J calls and clone size; the DNA was used to work out D and trimming. The data contain 200,000 to 250,000 clones, about 90% of them seen just once; the ten biggest clones take up 0.75% to 1%. The sequenced sample consisted of peripheral blood. This TCR was recovered from a man aged 60-69 years with COVID-19, enrolled during active disease. The rearrangement links TRBV14 to TRBJ1-6; TRBD1 is a possible D gene (6 bases). The CDR3 region has the DNA TGTGCCAGCAGCCAGGCAGGGGTCTTTAATTCACCCCTCCACTTT. This codes for CASSQAGVFNSPLHF.